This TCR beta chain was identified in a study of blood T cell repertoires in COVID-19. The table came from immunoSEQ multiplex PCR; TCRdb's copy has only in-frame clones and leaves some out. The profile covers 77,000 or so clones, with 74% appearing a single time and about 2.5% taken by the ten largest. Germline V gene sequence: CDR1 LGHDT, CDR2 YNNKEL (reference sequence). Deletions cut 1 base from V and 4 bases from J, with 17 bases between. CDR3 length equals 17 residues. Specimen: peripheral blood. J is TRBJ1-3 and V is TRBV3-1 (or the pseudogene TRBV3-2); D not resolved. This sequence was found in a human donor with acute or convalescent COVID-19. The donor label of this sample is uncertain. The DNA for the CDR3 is TGTGCCAGCAGCCAAGGATTGAGTCCTCCACTGGGAAACACCATATATTTT. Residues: CASSQGLSPPLGNTIYF.